A single sample gave rise to the 7 T cell receptor beta chains below, sequenced in a study of CD8 T cells in Susac syndrome. Reverse transcription of 0.5 to 1 ug RNA was performed with random hexamers. One entry per CDR3 protein results from TCRdb running MiXCR on the immunoSEQ multiplex PCR reads. The sample lists 150,000 to 200,000 distinct CDR3 sequences, around 95% occurring once. The material sequenced was CD4+ T cells from PBMCs. All receptors come from a human donor with Susac syndrome.

The chain couples TRBV11-2 to TRBJ2-5, with D possibly being TRBD2 (5 bases). CDR1 SGHAT and CDR2 FQNNGV come from the germline V gene. Trimming took off 1 base at V and 2 bases at J, with 11 bases between the two ends. There are 15 residues in the CDR3. The CDR3 sequence: CASSLGPGKQETQYF. CDR3 sequence (DNA): TGTGCCAGCAGCTTAGGACCGGGGAAGCAAGAGACCCAGTACTTC. The full variable domain, with the rest looked up from reference TRBV11-2 and TRBJ2-5, is EAGVAQSPRYKIIEKRQSVAFWCNPISGHATLYWYQQILGQGPKLLIQFQNNGVVDDSQLPKDRFSAERLKGVDSTLKIQPAKLEDSAVYLCASSLGPGKQETQYFGPGTRLLVL.

The V gene is TRBV19, the J gene TRBJ1-1; TRBD1 aligns across 9 bases. The CDR3 is 18 residues long. With V trimmed by 4 bases and J by 0 bases, 12 bases remained unmatched. CDR1 and CDR2 (germline): LNHDA, SQIVND (reference sequence). Written as DNA, the CDR3 is TGTGCCAGTAGTAAGGCCCCCCAACAGGGGGCTTTGAACACTGAAGCTTTCTTT. Its protein is CASSKAPQQGALNTEAFF.

The V and J genes are TRBV7-9 and TRBJ1-1, with D maybe TRBD1 (6 bases). V lost 6 bases, J lost 6 bases, and 17 bases lay in between. The CDR3 consists of 14 residues. Germline lookup yields CDR1 SEHNR and CDR2 FQNEAQ (reference sequence). The CDR3 loop reads CASSFGQGFSEAFF. CDR3 sequence (DNA): TGTGCCAGCAGTTTTGGGCAGGGGTTCTCTGAAGCTTTCTTT.

This clonotype was recorded once. The V and J genes are TRBV5-1 and TRBJ2-3, with 14 nucleotides matching TRBD2. Losses at the gene ends were 4 bases for V and 4 bases for J; bases not matched to a gene: 5. The CDR3 extends over 16 amino acids. Germline values: CDR1 SGHRS, CDR2 YFSETQ. The CDR3 region is CASSLGTSGGSDTQYF. The CDR3 nucleotides are TGCGCCAGCAGCCTCGGGACTAGCGGGGGCTCAGATACGCAGTATTTT. Based on the CDR3 plus reference TRBV5-1 and TRBJ2-3, the full variable domain is KAGVTQTPRYLIKTRGQQVTLSCSPISGHRSVSWYQQTPGQGLQFLFEYFSETQRNKGNFPGRFSGRQFSNSRSEMNVSTLELGDSALYLCASSLGTSGGSDTQYFGPGTRLTVL.

V and J are TRBV20-1 and TRBJ2-5; TRBD1 is a possible D gene (6 bases). The V gene lost 4 bases and the J gene lost 2 bases, with 8 bases spanning the gap. This CDR3 is 12 amino acids long. Germline V gene data show CDR1 as DFQATT and CDR2 as SNEGSKA (reference sequence). Written as DNA, the CDR3 is TGCAGTGCTACGGACAGACAAGAGACCCAGTACTTC. Amino acid sequence: CSATDRQETQYF.

This chain links TRBV27 with TRBJ2-7; no definite D call. This CDR3 comprises 13 residues. Germline CDR1 MNHEY, CDR2 SMNVEV (reference sequence). Trimming shortened V by 4 bases and J by 4 bases, and 11 bases separated the two germline ends. The DNA for the CDR3 is TGTGCCAGCAGTTGGGTAGGTGGTTACGAGCAGTACTTC. It yields the protein CASSWVGGYEQYF.

This chain links TRBV15 with TRBJ1-4; D gene unclear. V gave up 8 bases and J gave up 5 bases, with 12 bases separating them. Germline V CDR1 and CDR2: LNHNV, YYDKDF (reference sequence). The CDR3 contains 13 residues. The CDR3 nucleotides are TGTGCCACCCGTCGAGGGTCAAATGAAAAACTGTTTTTT. It translates to CATRRGSNEKLFF.